This T cell receptor beta chain derives from a study of blood T cell repertoires in COVID-19. Study overall: There were acute and convalescent COVID-19 samples, and they came from the United States, Italy and Spain. Sample material is recorded as cDNA or gDNA derived from T cells, B-cell-depleted T cells, or PBMCs.

This CDR3 contains 15 residues. The V gene's germline CDR1 is LNHDA and CDR2 SQIVND (reference sequence). The V segment lost 8 bases and the J segment 0 bases; nucleotides outside the gene matches: 9. Some clones are missing from TCRdb's copy, which holds only in-frame ones; the method was immunoSEQ multiplex PCR. Counted here are 230,000 or so clones, approximately 81% occurring once; the ten biggest clones make up 15% to 20%. The chain combines TRBV19 with TRBJ1-2; the match to TRBD1 covers 7 bases. The receptor was derived from a man aged 25 to 45 with active or convalescent COVID-19. The sequencing input was peripheral blood. The DNA for the CDR3 is TGTGCCAGTGGCCCGTGGACAGGCGCTAACTATGGCTACACCTTC. Its protein is CASGPWTGANYGYTF.